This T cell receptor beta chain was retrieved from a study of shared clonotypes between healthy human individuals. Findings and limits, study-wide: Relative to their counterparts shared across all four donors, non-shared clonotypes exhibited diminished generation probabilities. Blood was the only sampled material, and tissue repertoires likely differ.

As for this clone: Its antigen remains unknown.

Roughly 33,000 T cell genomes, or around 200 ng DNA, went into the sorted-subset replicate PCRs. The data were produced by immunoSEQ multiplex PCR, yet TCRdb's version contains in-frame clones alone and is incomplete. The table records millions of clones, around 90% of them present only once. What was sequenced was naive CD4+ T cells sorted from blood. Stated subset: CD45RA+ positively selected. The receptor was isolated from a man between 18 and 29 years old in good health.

The CDR3 DNA follows: TGTGCCAGCAGTTTTGCCGTTAACTATGGCTACACCTTC. It codes for CASSFAVNYGYTF. The chain couples TRBV27 to TRBJ1-2; D gene ambiguous. The germline CDR1 and CDR2 sequences are MNHEY and SMNVEV (reference sequence). V was pared by 3 bases and J by 1 base, with 6 bases between. CDR3 length equals 13 residues.